The sequence of this T cell receptor (beta chain) was determined in a study of response to subunit inactivated influenza vaccine. Germline lookup yields CDR1 MNHNS and CDR2 SASEGT. V lost 6 bases and J 6 bases, leaving 16 bases between the germline ends. The CDR3 is made up of 14 amino acids. The study's findings and limits: T cells newly recruited by each seasonal influenza vaccination are few, the authors suggested.

This clonotype was observed a handful of times. The antigen remains unidentified. From the RT-PCR reads, TCRdb called clonotypes with MiXCR, one entry per CDR3 protein. The sample lists about 800,000 distinct CDR3 sequences; 21% were seen once. The receptor was isolated from a man over 45 who received an inactivated influenza vaccine. The material was PBMCs from blood, obtained 4 to 6 days after vaccination. This chain links TRBV6-1 with TRBJ2-3, with a possible D match to TRBD2 (6 bases). The CDR3 protein is CASSLGLPRDTQYF. As DNA, the CDR3 is TGTGCCAGCAGCCTTGGACTACCTCGCGATACGCAGTATTTT.